A selection of T cell receptor beta chains follows, all from one sample in a study of cytotoxic CD8 clonotypes in ibrutinib-treated CLL. Clones were read by immunoSEQ multiplex PCR, and TCRdb kept only the in-frame ones, dropping some. Here the sample spans fewer than 400,000 clones, 67% being singletons. This sample comprised PBMCs, obtained after 36 months of ibrutinib treatment. These receptors were collected from a human donor with chronic lymphocytic leukemia. Each CDR3 is given with its conserved first and last residue. The order of the fields is V gene, clone size, D gene, J gene, CDR3 length, CDR3 DNA, CDR3 protein. The D gene is left open where the match is weak. Clone size appears in some rows only: once, few, many, or a class for an expanded clone.

TRBV15	-	TRBD1	TRBJ2-7	17	TGTGCCACCAGCAGAGATATTTTCGGACCAAACAGGGGCGAGCAGTACTTC	CATSRDIFGPNRGEQYF
TRBV6-6	once	TRBD1	TRBJ1-5	14	TGTGCCAGCAGCCCGACAGGGGGTAATCAGCCCCAGCATTTT	CASSPTGGNQPQHF
TRBV4-1	-	-	TRBJ1-4	15	TGCGCCAGCAGCCAAGGGGAAGCAACTAATGAAAAACTGTTTTTT	CASSQGEATNEKLFF
TRBV14	-	-	TRBJ2-7	13	TGTGCCAGCAGCCAAAGTCCCTACTACGAGCAGTACTTC	CASSQSPYYEQYF
TRBV7-9	few	TRBD2	TRBJ2-1	18	TGTGCCAGCAGCTTAGCGCGTTTGGGACTAGCGGGAGGCAATGAGCAGTTCTTC	CASSLARLGLAGGNEQFF
TRBV2	-	-	TRBJ1-2	14	TGTGCCAGCATGGCAGACAGTCCTGTCGATGGCTACACCTTC	CASMADSPVDGYTF
TRBV27	-	-	TRBJ2-5	13	TGTGCCAGCAGTTTGACGGGTCGGGAGACCCAGTACTTC	CASSLTGRETQYF
TRBV5-5	-	-	TRBJ2-3	15	TGTGCCAGCAGCACCTACAGGGGGAGGGAAGATACGCAGTATTTT	CASSTYRGREDTQYF
TRBV7-9	-	-	TRBJ2-1	15	TGTGCCAGCAGCTTAGCGGGGGTATGGTTGAATGAGCAGTTCTTC	CASSLAGVWLNEQFF
TRBV2	-	-	TRBJ2-7	13	TGTGCCAGCAGTGAGATCGACAGGAACGAGCAGTACTTC	CASSEIDRNEQYF
TRBV14	-	TRBD2	TRBJ2-2	15	TGTGCCAGCAGCCAAGAACGCGGGGGGGCCGGGGAGCTGTTTTTT	CASSQERGGAGELFF
TRBV15	-	-	TRBJ2-1	15	TGTGCCACCAGCAGAGGATCGGAGGACGGGGGCAGGGTGTTCTTC	CATSRGSEDGGRVFF
TRBV9	-	TRBD2	TRBJ2-2	16	TGTGCCAGCAGCGCCAGGACTAGCGGATACACCGGGGAGCTGTTTTTT	CASSARTSGYTGELFF
TRBV7-3	few	-	TRBJ2-3	16	TGTGCCAGCAGCCCCGTCGGGACAAGGGACACAGATACGCAGTATTTT	CASSPVGTRDTDTQYF
TRBV7-2	-	TRBD2	TRBJ2-1	13	TGTGCCAGCAGCCCTACTAGCGGCAATGAGCAGTTCTTC	CASSPTSGNEQFF
TRBV5-4	-	TRBD1	TRBJ2-3	14	TGTGCCAGCAGCCGGGACAGACTCACAGATACGCAGTATTTT	CASSRDRLTDTQYF
TRBV5-1	once	TRBD1	TRBJ2-7	14	TGCGCCAGCAGCTTGGTACAGGGGGCCTACGAGCAGTACTTC	CASSLVQGAYEQYF
TRBV4-1	few	-	TRBJ2-2	15	TGCGCCAGCAGCCAAGATCCGTTGAACACCGGGGAGCTGTTTTTT	CASSQDPLNTGELFF
TRBV25-1	-	-	TRBJ2-2	12	TGTGCCAGCAGTCTGGGGGGCGGGGAGCTGTTTTTT	CASSLGGGELFF
TRBV5-1	-	TRBD1	TRBJ2-7	15	TGCGCCAGCAGCTGGGGGACAGGGGGCTCCTACGAGCAGTACTTC	CASSWGTGGSYEQYF
TRBV5-5	-	-	TRBJ1-2	15	TGTGCCAGCAGCCCTACGACAAGATCCCATTATGGCTACACCTTC	CASSPTTRSHYGYTF
TRBV6-5	-	-	TRBJ1-2	14	TGTGCCAGCAGTTACAGGGCGAGGTTCTATGGCTACACCTTC	CASSYRARFYGYTF
TRBV9	-	TRBD1	TRBJ2-7	18	TGTGCCAGCAGCGACGCCCCGACCCCAGGACAGGGATGGGGCGAGCAGTACTTC	CASSDAPTPGQGWGEQYF
TRBV23-1	-	-	TRBJ1-2	16	TGCGCCAGCAGTCCACAGGAGACGCTAGTTAACTATGGCTACACCTTC	CASSPQETLVNYGYTF
TRBV5-1	-	TRBD1	TRBJ1-2	15	TGCGCCAGCAGCTTGGTTCAGGGGGCATACCATGGCTACACCTTC	CASSLVQGAYHGYTF
TRBV2	-	TRBD2	TRBJ2-1	15	TGTGCCAGCAGATCGGGACTAGCGGGGGAGTCTGAGCAGTTCTTC	CASRSGLAGESEQFF
TRBV7-8	-	-	TRBJ2-7	13	TGTGCCAGCAGCTTAGCAGGAGCCTACGAGCAGTACTTC	CASSLAGAYEQYF
TRBV19	once	-	TRBJ1-5	12	TGTGCCAGTAGTCCCGTGAATCAGCCCCAGCATTTT	CASSPVNQPQHF
TRBV5-1	-	TRBD2	TRBJ2-1	15	TGCGCCAGCAGAATAGGACTAGCGGGGGTGGGTGAGCAGTTCTTC	CASRIGLAGVGEQFF
TRBV11-2	few	-	TRBJ2-5	14	TGTGCCAGCAGCTTGGCGGGGTCGTGGGAGACCCAGTACTTC	CASSLAGSWETQYF
TRBV6-6	-	TRBD1	TRBJ1-5	15	TGTGCCAGCCTAAAAGGGGGCGAAGGCAATCAGCCCCAGCATTTT	CASLKGGEGNQPQHF
TRBV6-5	-	-	TRBJ1-2	15	TGTGCCAGCAGTTGGGGATGGCAGGCTGCCTATGGCTACACCTTC	CASSWGWQAAYGYTF
TRBV2	-	-	TRBJ2-6	15	TGTGCCAGCAGGGGAGGCGGCTCTGGGGCCAACGTCCTGACTTTC	CASRGGGSGANVLTF
TRBV29-1	once	-	TRBJ1-1	13	TGCAGCGTTGAACCCGGGGGGAGGACTGAAGCTTTCTTT	CSVEPGGRTEAFF
TRBV4-2	-	-	TRBJ1-2	15	TGTGCCAGCAGCCGAACCGATAGGCAACGAGATGGCTACACCTTC	CASSRTDRQRDGYTF
TRBV7-3	-	TRBD2	TRBJ2-3	15	TGTGCCAGCAGCGTTACTAGCGGATCCACAGATACGCAGTATTTT	CASSVTSGSTDTQYF
TRBV5-1	-	-	TRBJ1-2	13	TGCGCCAGCAGCTTGGTAGGGCTCGGCGGCTACACCTTC	CASSLVGLGGYTF
TRBV28	-	-	TRBJ2-3	15	TGTGCCAGCAGTTTAGGCGGGCTGAGCACAGATACGCAGTATTTT	CASSLGGLSTDTQYF
TRBV11-2	-	-	TRBJ1-3	15	TGTGCCAGCAGCTTAGTAACCCAGGGTTTAAACACCATATATTTT	CASSLVTQGLNTIYF
TRBV10-3	-	TRBD1	TRBJ2-6	18	TGTGCCATCAGAAACGGACAGGCTCCCCTCTCTGGGGCCAACGTCCTGACTTTC	CAIRNGQAPLSGANVLTF
TRBV9	-	-	TRBJ1-1	15	TGTGCCAGCAGCGTAGACCCAGGTAGGCACACTGAAGCTTTCTTT	CASSVDPGRHTEAFF
TRBV9	-	TRBD2	TRBJ2-3	16	TGTGCCAGCAGCGTAGGCCCTAGCGGGAGAACAGATACGCAGTATTTT	CASSVGPSGRTDTQYF
TRBV2	-	-	TRBJ2-3	14	TGTGCCAGCAGTGCAGCCTTCAGCACAGATACGCAGTATTTT	CASSAAFSTDTQYF
TRBV7-2	-	-	TRBJ2-7	14	TGTGCCAGCAGCCCTCCGGAGGGCACGTACGAGCAGTACTTC	CASSPPEGTYEQYF
TRBV5-1	-	TRBD1	TRBJ1-1	15	TGCGCCAGCAGCGATCCCGACAGGGTAAACACTGAAGCTTTCTTT	CASSDPDRVNTEAFF
TRBV15	-	TRBD2	TRBJ2-7	17	TGTGCCACCAGCACCGACCTCGGGACTAGCGGGGGGCACGAGCAGTACTTC	CATSTDLGTSGGHEQYF
TRBV5-1	few	-	TRBJ1-1	13	TGCGCCAGCAGGGATAACAGGGACACTGAAGCTTTCTTT	CASRDNRDTEAFF
TRBV19	-	-	TRBJ2-5	12	TGTGCCAGTAGTGGGGCCGGGGAGACCCAGTACTTC	CASSGAGETQYF
TRBV5-1	few	TRBD1	TRBJ2-7	15	TGCGCCAGCAGCTTCGGGGACAGGCTCACCTACGAGCAGTACTTC	CASSFGDRLTYEQYF
TRBV14	-	-	TRBJ2-7	15	TGTGCCAGCAGCCAAGGGGTGGCCGCAGGGCTCGAGCAGTACTTC	CASSQGVAAGLEQYF
TRBV12-5	few	-	TRBJ1-1	13	TGTGCTAGTGGTCAGGGGAGGAACACTGAAGCTTTCTTT	CASGQGRNTEAFF
TRBV7-2	-	-	TRBJ2-1	13	TGTGCCAGCAGCTTCTTATTGCCCAATGAGCAGTTCTTC	CASSFLLPNEQFF
TRBV7-9	-	-	TRBJ2-1	13	TGTGCCAGCAGCTCTTCCATGAACAATGAGCAGTTCTTC	CASSSSMNNEQFF
TRBV7-9	-	-	TRBJ2-7	13	TGTGCCAGCAGCGCACACGTCTCAAAAGGGCAGTACTTC	CASSAHVSKGQYF
TRBV7-9	-	-	TRBJ2-7	16	TGTGCCAGCACCTCCTGGGACCGGGACGGTTCCTACGAGCAGTACTTC	CASTSWDRDGSYEQYF
TRBV18	-	-	TRBJ2-3	15	TGTGCCAGCTCACCACCCTACACTAGCACAGATACGCAGTATTTT	CASSPPYTSTDTQYF
TRBV7-2	-	TRBD1	TRBJ2-7	16	TGTGCCAGCAGCTTCCTGACAGGGACCACCTCCTACGAGCAGTACTTC	CASSFLTGTTSYEQYF
TRBV20-1	-	-	TRBJ2-1	11	TGCAGTGCTGTACCTGGTAATGAGCAGTTCTTC	CSAVPGNEQFF
TRBV7-3	once	-	TRBJ2-1	18	TGTGCCAGCAGCTTAAATCTGGGGGACGGACGATCCTACAATGAGCAGTTCTTC	CASSLNLGDGRSYNEQFF